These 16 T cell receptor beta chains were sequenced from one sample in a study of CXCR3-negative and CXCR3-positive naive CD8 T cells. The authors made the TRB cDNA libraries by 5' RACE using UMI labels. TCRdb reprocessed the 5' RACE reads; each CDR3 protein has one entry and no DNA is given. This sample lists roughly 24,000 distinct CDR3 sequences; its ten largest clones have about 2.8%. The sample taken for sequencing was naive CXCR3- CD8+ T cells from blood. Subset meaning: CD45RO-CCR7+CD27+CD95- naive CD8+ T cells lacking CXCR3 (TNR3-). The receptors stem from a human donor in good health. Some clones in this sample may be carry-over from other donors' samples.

CDR3 protein: CASSLGPVQAFF. The chain joins TRBV12-3 or TRBV12-4 to TRBJ1-1. The CDR3 covers 12 residues.

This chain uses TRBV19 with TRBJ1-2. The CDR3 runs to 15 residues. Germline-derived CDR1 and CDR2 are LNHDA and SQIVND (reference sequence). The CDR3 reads CATKGERGLGYGYTF.

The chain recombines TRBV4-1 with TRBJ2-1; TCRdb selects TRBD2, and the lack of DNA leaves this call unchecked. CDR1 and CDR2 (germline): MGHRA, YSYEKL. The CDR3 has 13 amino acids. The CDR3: CASSQAQAAEQFF.

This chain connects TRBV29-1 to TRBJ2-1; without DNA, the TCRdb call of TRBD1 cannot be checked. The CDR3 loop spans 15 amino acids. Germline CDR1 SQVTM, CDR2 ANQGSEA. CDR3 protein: CSVRAQGEDYNEQFF.

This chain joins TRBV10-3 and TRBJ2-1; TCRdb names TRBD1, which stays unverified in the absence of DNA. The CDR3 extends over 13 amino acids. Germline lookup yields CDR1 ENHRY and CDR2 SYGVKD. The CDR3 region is CAIPGRGGNEQFF.

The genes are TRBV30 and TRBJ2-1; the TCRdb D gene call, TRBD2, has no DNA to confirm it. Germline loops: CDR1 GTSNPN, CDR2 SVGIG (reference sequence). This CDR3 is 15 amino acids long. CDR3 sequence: CAWLIAGGIVNEQFF.

The CDR3 here is CASSPLGLPEAFF. The chain links TRBV9 to TRBJ1-1. The germline CDR1 and CDR2 sequences are SGDLS and YYNGEE. This CDR3 comprises 13 residues.

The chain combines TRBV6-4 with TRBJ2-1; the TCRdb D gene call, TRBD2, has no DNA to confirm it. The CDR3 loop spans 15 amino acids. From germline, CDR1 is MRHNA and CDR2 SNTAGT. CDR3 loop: CASSVSAGGSNEQFF.

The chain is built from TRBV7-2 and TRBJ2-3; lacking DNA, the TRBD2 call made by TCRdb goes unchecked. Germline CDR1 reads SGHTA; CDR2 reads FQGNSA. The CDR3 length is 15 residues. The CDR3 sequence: CASRPLAGVPDTQYF.

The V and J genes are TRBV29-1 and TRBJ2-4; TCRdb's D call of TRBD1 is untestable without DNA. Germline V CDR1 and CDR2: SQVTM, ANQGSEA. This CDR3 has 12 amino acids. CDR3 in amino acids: CSVGGQENIQYF.

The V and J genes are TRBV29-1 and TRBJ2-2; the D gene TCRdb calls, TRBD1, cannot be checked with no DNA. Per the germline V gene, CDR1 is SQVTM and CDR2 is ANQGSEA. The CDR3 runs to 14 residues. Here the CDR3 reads CTSAGRLNTGELFF.

This CDR3 reads CASSMTPGRTEAFF. This chain uses TRBV6-2 or TRBV6-3 with TRBJ1-1; with no DNA, the TCRdb D assignment of TRBD1 cannot be verified. Germline CDR1 reads MNHEY; CDR2 reads SVGEGT. The CDR3 consists of 14 residues.

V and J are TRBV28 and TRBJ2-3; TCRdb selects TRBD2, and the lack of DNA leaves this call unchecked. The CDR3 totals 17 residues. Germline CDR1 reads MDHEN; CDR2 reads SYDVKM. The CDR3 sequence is CACRRNRLAASGDTQYF.

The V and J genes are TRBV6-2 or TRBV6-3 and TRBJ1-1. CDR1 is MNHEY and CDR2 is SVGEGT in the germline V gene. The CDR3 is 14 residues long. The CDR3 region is CASSQRLGPIEAFF.

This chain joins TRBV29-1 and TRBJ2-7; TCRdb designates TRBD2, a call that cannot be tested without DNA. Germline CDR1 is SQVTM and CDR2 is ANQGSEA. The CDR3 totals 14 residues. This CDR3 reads CSVEGLAGAREQYF.

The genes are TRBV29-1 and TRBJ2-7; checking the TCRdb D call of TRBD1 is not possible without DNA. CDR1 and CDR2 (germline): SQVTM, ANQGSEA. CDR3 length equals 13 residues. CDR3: CSAWGRGDSEQYF.